What follows are 5 T cell receptor beta chains derived from one specimen sequenced in a study of T cells in Graves' hyperthyroidism and ophthalmopathy. Template material for amplifying TCR beta CDR3 regions consisted of RNA transcripts. HTBI primers were employed in a first-round RT-PCR of the TCR CDR3. Each CDR3 protein is one row after TCRdb ran MiXCR on the multiplex PCR reads. The table records roughly 300,000 distinct CDR3 sequences, more than 11% of them present only once. Input material: blood. These receptors originate from a woman younger than 45 with Graves' hyperthyroidism.

This clonotype was observed at least ten times. The chain recombines TRBV12-3 or TRBV12-4 with TRBJ2-3, with D tentatively TRBD1 (5 bases). Trimming shortened V by 4 bases and J by 2 bases, and 16 bases separated the two germline ends. This CDR3 is built from 16 residues. This CDR3 is CASSWAVQGSTDTQYF. In nucleotides, the CDR3 is TGTGCCAGCAGTTGGGCGGTGCAGGGTTCCACAGATACGCAGTATTTT.

This clonotype was observed at least ten times. The CDR3, as DNA: TGTGCCAGCAGCCAACGAGCAGGGGGCCTGAGAGAGACCCAGTACTTC. It codes for CASSQRAGGLRETQYF. The gene calls are TRBV3-1 and TRBJ2-5; 8 positions agree with TRBD1. V lost 2 bases to trimming and J lost 4 bases; unmatched junction nucleotides: 9. Germline CDR1 reads LGHDT; CDR2 reads YNNKEL (reference sequence). The CDR3 totals 16 residues.

There are many counts of this clonotype. The rearrangement joins TRBV30 to TRBJ1-5; the D is unclear. This CDR3 region has 15 residues. Trimming took off 3 bases at V and 1 base at J, with 13 bases between the two ends. Germline loops: CDR1 GTSNPN, CDR2 SVGIG (reference sequence). CDR3 loop: CAWSPGPTSNQPQHF. The DNA of the CDR3 is TGTGCCTGGAGCCCCGGGCCCACCAGCAATCAGCCCCAGCATTTT.

This chain links TRBV20-1 with TRBJ2-7; TRBD2 matches 7 bases. The germline V gene encodes CDR1 DFQATT and CDR2 SNEGSKA (reference sequence). The CDR3 loop spans 13 amino acids. The V and J ends lost 3 bases and 3 bases, in that order; junction bases with no gene match: 5. For the CDR3, the DNA is TGCAGTGCTAGCGGCGGGACTATCTACGAGCAGTACTTC. Residues: CSASGGTIYEQYF.

At least ten counts were recorded for this clonotype. The genes are TRBV27 and TRBJ2-7; 12 positions match TRBD2. The ends lost 5 bases at V and 6 bases at J; junction bases unmatched: 11. This CDR3 contains 16 residues. Looked up from germline, CDR1 is MNHEY and CDR2 is SMNVEV (reference sequence). CDR3 DNA: TGTGCCAGCAGTAACGGACTAGCGGGACCCCCGGGCGAGCAGTACTTC. Translating it yields CASSNGLAGPPGEQYF.